This T cell receptor (beta chain) is from a study of graft-versus-host responses after intestinal transplantation. On the study more broadly: Each transplant was multivisceral, liver-intestinal, or isolated intestinal.

Once graft tissue had been processed, intraepithelial and lamina propria lymphocytes were released. Produced via immunoSEQ multiplex PCR; TCRdb's table is partial and in-frame only. In the table there are tens of thousands of clones, roughly 90% of which are singletons. Germline-derived CDR1 and CDR2 are LGHNA and YNFKEQ. This CDR3 has 14 residues. The germline V and J ends were trimmed by 1 base and 5 bases, with 8 bases remaining between them. The TCR originated in a human patient who received an intestinal transplant, so some T cells may come from the graft donor. The V gene is TRBV4-2, the J gene TRBJ1-4; D perhaps matches TRBD1 (6 bases). The sequences come from ileum tissue, collected around seven months after intestinal transplant. CDR3 loop: CASSQGGGNEKLFF. DNA of the CDR3: TGTGCCAGCAGCCAAGGAGGGGGAAATGAAAAACTGTTTTTT.